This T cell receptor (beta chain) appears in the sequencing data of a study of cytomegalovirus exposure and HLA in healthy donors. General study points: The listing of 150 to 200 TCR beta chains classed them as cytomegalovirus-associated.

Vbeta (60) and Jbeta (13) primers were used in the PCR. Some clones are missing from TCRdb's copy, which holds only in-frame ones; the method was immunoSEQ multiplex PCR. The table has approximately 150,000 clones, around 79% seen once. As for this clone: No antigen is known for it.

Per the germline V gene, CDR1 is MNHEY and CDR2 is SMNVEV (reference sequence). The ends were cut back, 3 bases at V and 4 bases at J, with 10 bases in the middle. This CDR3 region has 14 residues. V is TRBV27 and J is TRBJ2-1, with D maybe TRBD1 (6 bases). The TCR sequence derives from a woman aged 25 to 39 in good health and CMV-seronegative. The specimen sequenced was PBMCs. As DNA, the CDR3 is TGTGCCAGCAGTTTGGCCGGACAGTACAATGAGCAGTTCTTC. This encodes CASSLAGQYNEQFF.